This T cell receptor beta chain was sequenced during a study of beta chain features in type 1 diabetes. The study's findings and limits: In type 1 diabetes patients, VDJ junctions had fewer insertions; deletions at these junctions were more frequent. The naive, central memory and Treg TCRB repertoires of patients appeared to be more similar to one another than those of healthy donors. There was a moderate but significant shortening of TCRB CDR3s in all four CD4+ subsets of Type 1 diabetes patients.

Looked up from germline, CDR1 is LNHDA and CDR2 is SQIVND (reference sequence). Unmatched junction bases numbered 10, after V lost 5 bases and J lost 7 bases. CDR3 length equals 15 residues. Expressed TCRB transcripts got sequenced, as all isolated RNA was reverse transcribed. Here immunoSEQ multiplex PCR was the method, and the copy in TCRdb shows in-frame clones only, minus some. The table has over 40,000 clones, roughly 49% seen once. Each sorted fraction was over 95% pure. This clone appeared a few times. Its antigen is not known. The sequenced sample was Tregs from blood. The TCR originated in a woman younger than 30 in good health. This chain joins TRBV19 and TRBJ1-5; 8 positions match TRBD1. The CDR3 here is CASSGSTGVYQPQHF. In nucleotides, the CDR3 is TGTGCCAGTAGTGGTTCGACAGGGGTCTACCAGCCCCAGCATTTT.